This T cell receptor beta chain was recorded in a study of cytomegalovirus exposure and HLA in healthy donors. Study results and caveats: A few chains tied to CMV proved CMV antigen-specific in vitro.

Details on this clone: The antigen remains undetermined.

13 Jbeta primers and 60 Vbeta primers were used for the PCR. Generated by immunoSEQ multiplex PCR, the TCRdb table keeps only in-frame clones and is missing some. The sample has around 100,000 clones, 70% to 90% seen once; the top ten hold around 6%. Germline V lookup: CDR1 SGHRS, CDR2 YFSETQ. V was trimmed by 0 bases and J by 6 bases, leaving 6 bases between them. The CDR3 runs to 12 residues. Material: PBMCs. The clonotype originates from a young woman in good health and CMV-seropositive. V usage is TRBV5-1 and J usage is TRBJ1-1; possible D gene TRBD1, 5 bases. The CDR3 DNA reads as TGCGCCAGCAGCTTGGTGACAGCTGAAGCTTTCTTT. Amino acid sequence: CASSLVTAEAFF. Together with reference TRBV5-1 and TRBJ1-1, the CDR3 gives the full variable domain: KAGVTQTPRYLIKTRGQQVTLSCSPISGHRSVSWYQQTPGQGLQFLFEYFSETQRNKGNFPGRFSGRQFSNSRSEMNVSTLELGDSALYLCASSLVTAEAFFGQGTRLTVV.